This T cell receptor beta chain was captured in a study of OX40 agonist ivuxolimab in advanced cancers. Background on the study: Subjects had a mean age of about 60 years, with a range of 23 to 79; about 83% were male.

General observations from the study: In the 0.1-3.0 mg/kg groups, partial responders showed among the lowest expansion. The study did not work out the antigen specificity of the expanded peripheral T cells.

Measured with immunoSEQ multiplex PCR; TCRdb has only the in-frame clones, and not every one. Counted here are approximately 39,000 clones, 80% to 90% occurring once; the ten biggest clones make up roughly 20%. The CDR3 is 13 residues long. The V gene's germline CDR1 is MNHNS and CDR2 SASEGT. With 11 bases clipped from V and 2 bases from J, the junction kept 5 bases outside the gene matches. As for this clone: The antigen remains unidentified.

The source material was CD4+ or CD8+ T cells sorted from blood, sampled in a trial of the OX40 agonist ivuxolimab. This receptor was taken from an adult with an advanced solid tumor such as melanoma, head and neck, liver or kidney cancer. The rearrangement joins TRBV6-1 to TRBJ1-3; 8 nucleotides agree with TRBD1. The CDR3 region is CAFRDRTGNTIYF. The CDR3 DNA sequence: TGTGCCTTCCGGGACAGGACTGGAAACACCATATATTTT.